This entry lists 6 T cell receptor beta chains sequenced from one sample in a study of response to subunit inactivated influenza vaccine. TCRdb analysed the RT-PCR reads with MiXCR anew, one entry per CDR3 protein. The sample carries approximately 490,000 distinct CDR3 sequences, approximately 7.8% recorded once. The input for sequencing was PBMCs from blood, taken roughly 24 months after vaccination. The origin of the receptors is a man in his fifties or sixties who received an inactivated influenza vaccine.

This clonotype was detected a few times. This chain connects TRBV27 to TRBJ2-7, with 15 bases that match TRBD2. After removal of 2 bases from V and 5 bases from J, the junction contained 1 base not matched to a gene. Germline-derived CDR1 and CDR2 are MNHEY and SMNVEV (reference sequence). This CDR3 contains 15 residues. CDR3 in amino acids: CASSLGTSGRNEQYF. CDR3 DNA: TGTGCCAGCAGTTTAGGGACTAGCGGGAGGAACGAGCAGTACTTC.

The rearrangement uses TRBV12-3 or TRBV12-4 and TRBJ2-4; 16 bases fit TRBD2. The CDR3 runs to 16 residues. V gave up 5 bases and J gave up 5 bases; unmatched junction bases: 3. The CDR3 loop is CASSIGTSGRENIQYF. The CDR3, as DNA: TGTGCCAGCAGTATCGGGACTAGCGGGAGGGAAAACATTCAGTACTTC.

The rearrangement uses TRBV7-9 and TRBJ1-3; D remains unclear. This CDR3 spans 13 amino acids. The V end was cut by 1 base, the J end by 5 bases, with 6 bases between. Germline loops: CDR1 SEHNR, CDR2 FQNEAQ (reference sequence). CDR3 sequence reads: CASSLGLRNTIYF. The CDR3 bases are TGTGCCAGCAGCTTAGGGCTAAGAAACACCATATATTTT. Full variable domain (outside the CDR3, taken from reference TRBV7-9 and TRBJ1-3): DTGVSQNPRHKITKRGQNVTFRCDPISEHNRLYWYRQTLGQGPEFLTYFQNEAQLEKSRLLSDRFSAERPKGSFSTLEIQRTEQGDSAMYLCASSLGLRNTIYFGEGSWLTVV.

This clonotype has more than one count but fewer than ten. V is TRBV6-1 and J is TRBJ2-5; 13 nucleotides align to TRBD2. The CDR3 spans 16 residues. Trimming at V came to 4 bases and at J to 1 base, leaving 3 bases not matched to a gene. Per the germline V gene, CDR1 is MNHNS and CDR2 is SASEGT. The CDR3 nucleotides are TGTGCCAGCAGTGGGGGACTAGCGGGGACCCAAGAGACCCAGTACTTC. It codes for CASSGGLAGTQETQYF.

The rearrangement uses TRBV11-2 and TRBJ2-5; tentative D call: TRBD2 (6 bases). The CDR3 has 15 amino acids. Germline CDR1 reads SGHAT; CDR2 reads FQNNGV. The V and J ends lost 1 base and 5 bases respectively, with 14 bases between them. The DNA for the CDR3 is TGTGCCAGCAGCTTAGTGGGGGGACCCGGGGAGACCCAGTACTTC. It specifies CASSLVGGPGETQYF.

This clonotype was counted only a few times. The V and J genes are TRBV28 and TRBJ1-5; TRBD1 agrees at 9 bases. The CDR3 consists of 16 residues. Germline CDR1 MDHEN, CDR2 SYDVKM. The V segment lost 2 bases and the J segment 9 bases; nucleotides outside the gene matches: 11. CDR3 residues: CASSLPGTGKRWPQHF. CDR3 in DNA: TGTGCCAGCAGTTTACCCGGGACAGGGAAGAGATGGCCCCAGCATTTT.